The TCR beta chain described here comes from a study of response to subunit inactivated influenza vaccine. Study-wide points: New T cells are recruited in small numbers by each seasonal influenza vaccination, according to the authors' suggestion.

The CDR3 has 13 residues. With 7 bases removed from V and 7 bases from J, the gap between germline ends came to 14 bases. This clonotype came up a few times. Its antigen is still unknown. Each CDR3 protein gets one entry after TCRdb re-called the RT-PCR reads with MiXCR. The data hold approximately 570,000 distinct CDR3 sequences, with less than 10% observed a single time. The TCR comes from a man between 50 and 69 years old who received an inactivated influenza vaccine. This rearrangement joins TRBV12-3 or TRBV12-4 to TRBJ1-5; possible D gene TRBD1, 5 bases. This sample comprised PBMCs from blood, obtained 23 months after vaccination. In DNA form, the CDR3 reads TGTGCCAGCACCACTATCCAGGGACAGCCCCAGCATTTT. Amino acid sequence: CASTTIQGQPQHF.